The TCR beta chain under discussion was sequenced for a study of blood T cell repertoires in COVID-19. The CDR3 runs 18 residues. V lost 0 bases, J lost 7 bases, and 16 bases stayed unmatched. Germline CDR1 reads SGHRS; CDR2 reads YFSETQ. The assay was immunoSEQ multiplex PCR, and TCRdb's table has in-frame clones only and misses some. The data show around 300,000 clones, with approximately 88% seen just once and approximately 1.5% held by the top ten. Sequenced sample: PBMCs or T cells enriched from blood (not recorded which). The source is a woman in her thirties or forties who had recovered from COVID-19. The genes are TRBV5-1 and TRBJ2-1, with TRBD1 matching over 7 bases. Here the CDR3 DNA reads TGCGCCAGCAGCTTGGATAGGAGAGGGGGCAATCCGATTAATGAGCAGTTCTTC. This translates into CASSLDRRGGNPINEQFF.